This passage covers 23 T cell receptor beta chains from one sample sequenced in a study of shared clonotypes between healthy human individuals. Sequencing was performed with immunoSEQ multiplex PCR; in TCRdb, only in-frame clones are kept and a portion is missing. The table records roughly 1.4 million clones, 97% to 99% of them present only once. The sample was naive CD4+ T cells sorted from blood. Subset indicated: CD45RA+ positively selected. The receptors here all came from a man aged 30-40 years in good health.

Regarding this clone: Additional DNA sequences in this sample encode the identical CDR3. The chain has TRBV6-5 and TRBJ2-7; TRBD1 aligns across 8 bases. The ends lost 0 bases at V and 3 bases at J; junction bases unmatched: 1. The CDR3 covers 14 residues. Looked up from germline, CDR1 is MNHEY and CDR2 is SVGAGI. The CDR3 DNA is TGTGCCAGCAGTTACTCCGGACAGGGCTACGAGCAGTACTTC. Its translation is CASSYSGQGYEQYF.

This sequence joins TRBV7-2 and TRBJ2-1, with D possibly matching TRBD1 (6 bases). The CDR3 has 15 amino acids. Germline V gene sequence: CDR1 SGHTA, CDR2 FQGNSA. The V and J ends lost 0 bases and 3 bases respectively, with 9 bases between them. The DNA for the CDR3 is TGTGCCAGCAGCTTAGCCCAGGGACACTACAATGAGCAGTTCTTC. Translating it yields CASSLAQGHYNEQFF.

The V call is TRBV5-1, the J call TRBJ2-1; 10 positions agree with TRBD1. This CDR3 has 13 residues. V gave up 6 bases and J gave up 7 bases; unmatched junction bases: 4. The germline V gene encodes CDR1 SGHRS and CDR2 YFSETQ. The CDR3: CASKGQGGNEQFF. The CDR3 DNA reads TGCGCCAGCAAAGGACAGGGGGGTAATGAGCAGTTCTTC.

The chain recombines TRBV5-1 with TRBJ2-1, with 9 positions matching TRBD1. From germline, CDR1 is SGHRS and CDR2 YFSETQ. This CDR3 spans 17 amino acids. The V and J ends lost 1 base and 7 bases, in that order; junction bases with no gene match: 12. This chain's CDR3 is CASSLYPGQGSGNEQFF. For the CDR3, the DNA is TGCGCCAGCAGCTTGTATCCGGGACAGGGATCGGGGAATGAGCAGTTCTTC.

V is TRBV9 and J is TRBJ2-1; D possibly corresponds to TRBD2 (5 bases). Trimming stripped 4 bases from V and 1 base from J, with 15 bases between. Germline lookup yields CDR1 SGDLS and CDR2 YYNGEE. This CDR3 comprises 16 residues. The CDR3 here is CASSLSDSQSYNEQFF. CDR3 nucleotide sequence: TGTGCCAGCAGCTTATCGGACTCGCAATCCTACAATGAGCAGTTCTTC.

Comments on this clone: The sample contains more than one DNA sequence encoding this CDR3. The chain combines TRBV9 with TRBJ2-1; 7 bases line up with TRBD1. J lost 0 bases, V lost 0 bases, and 0 bases had no gene match. CDR1 and CDR2 from the germline V gene are SGDLS and YYNGEE. CDR3 length: 15 amino acids. The CDR3 reads CASSVGTGSYNEQFF. As DNA, the CDR3 is TGTGCCAGCAGCGTAGGGACAGGCTCCTACAATGAGCAGTTCTTC.

The J gene is TRBJ2-1, the V gene TRBV27; 7 nucleotides line up with TRBD2. Germline V gene lookup returns CDR1 MNHEY and CDR2 SMNVEV (reference sequence). The ends lost 5 bases at V and 12 bases at J; junction bases unmatched: 13. The length of the CDR3 is 14 residues. The CDR3 loop is CASSIGGLPTGQFF. The CDR3 nucleotides read TGTGCCAGCAGTATCGGGGGACTACCGACGGGGCAGTTCTTC.

The CDR3 sequence is CASRTGTSGRARYYSSYNEQFF. DNA of the CDR3: TGTGCCAGCAGGACCGGGACTAGCGGGAGGGCCAGGTATTATAGCTCCTACAATGAGCAGTTCTTC. J is TRBJ2-1 and V is TRBV27, with TRBD2 matching 16 bases. CDR1 MNHEY and CDR2 SMNVEV come from the germline V gene (reference sequence). The CDR3 runs to 22 residues. With 6 bases clipped from V and 0 bases from J, the junction kept 17 bases outside the gene matches.

The chain has TRBV5-6 and TRBJ1-3, with D possibly being TRBD1 (6 bases). CDR1 and CDR2 from the germline V gene are SGHDT and YYEEEE. The CDR3 loop spans 15 amino acids. Trimming cost V 7 bases and J 0 bases, with 14 bases left between them. The CDR3 here is CASRETGSSGNTIYF. The CDR3 DNA reads as TGTGCCAGCCGGGAGACAGGAAGCTCTGGAAACACCATATATTTT.

A note on this clone: The germline gene is not matched at one end of the junction; a read error may be the cause. This CDR3 reads CSDRTSALF. The CDR3 nucleotides are TGCAGTGACCGGACTAGCGCACTCTTC. V gene TRBV20-1 combines with J gene TRBJ2-1; 9 nucleotides match TRBD2. The germline V gene encodes CDR1 DFQATT and CDR2 SNEGSKA (reference sequence). The CDR3 covers 9 residues.

The chain combines TRBV28 with TRBJ2-7; 7 positions match TRBD1. Germline lookup yields CDR1 MDHEN and CDR2 SYDVKM. The trim removed 5 bases at V and 9 bases at J, leaving 7 bases unmatched. The CDR3 runs to 12 residues. The CDR3 coding sequence is TGTGCCAGCAGTACTACAGGGGTTGGGCAGTACTTC. It yields the protein CASSTTGVGQYF.

V is TRBV29-1 and J is TRBJ1-1; possibly TRBD1 for D (6 bases). The germline V and J ends were trimmed by 8 bases and 5 bases, with 12 bases remaining between them. CDR1 and CDR2 from the germline V gene are SQVTM and ANQGSEA. This CDR3 has 11 residues. CDR3 amino acids: CSNGRGTEAFF. For the CDR3, the DNA is TGCAGCAACGGAAGGGGGACTGAAGCTTTCTTT.

This clone was recorded only once. The chain recombines TRBV19 with TRBJ1-2, with D possibly matching TRBD1 (5 bases). Germline-derived CDR1 and CDR2 are LNHDA and SQIVND (reference sequence). The CDR3 loop spans 13 amino acids. The V and J ends lost 7 bases and 7 bases respectively, with 16 bases between them. The chain's CDR3 is CASTGALSGGYTF. The CDR3, as DNA: TGTGCCAGTACCGGGGCCCTCTCGGGTGGCTACACCTTC.

This CDR3 reads CSVEPYHRTFYGYTF. DNA for the CDR3: TGCAGCGTTGAGCCCTACCACAGGACCTTCTATGGCTACACCTTC. The rearrangement links TRBV29-1 to TRBJ1-2; tentative D call: TRBD1 (5 bases). The CDR3 has 15 amino acids. Germline loops: CDR1 SQVTM, CDR2 ANQGSEA. V was cut by 3 bases and J by 4 bases, with 18 bases left in between.

V gene TRBV7-8 combines with J gene TRBJ1-5; D remains unclear. The CDR3 has 13 residues. CDR1 is SGHVS, CDR2 FQNEAQ, per germline. V gave up 8 bases and J gave up 0 bases, with 8 bases separating them. CDR3 region: CASSYYSNQPQHF. DNA of the CDR3: TGTGCCAGCTCGTATTATAGCAATCAGCCCCAGCATTTT.

This chain connects TRBV11-1 to TRBJ2-7; 7 bases fit TRBD1. CDR3 length equals 14 residues. Germline trimming cut 4 bases from V and 4 bases from J; bases unmatched to any gene: 7. CDR1 SGHAT and CDR2 FQDESV come from the germline V gene (reference sequence). The CDR3: CASSSRQGVYEQYF. The DNA for the CDR3 is TGTGCCAGCAGCTCGAGACAGGGAGTTTACGAGCAGTACTTC.

This clone has only one observation. The V call is TRBV7-8, the J call TRBJ2-5; 15 bases fit TRBD2. This CDR3 contains 18 residues. Germline assignment: CDR1 SGHVS and CDR2 FQNEAQ. V shed 3 bases, J shed 2 bases, and the junction held 7 bases outside the gene matches. The CDR3 reads CASSFRTSGRAWQETQYF. The CDR3, as DNA: TGTGCCAGCAGCTTTCGGACTAGCGGGAGGGCCTGGCAAGAGACCCAGTACTTC.

The J gene is TRBJ1-3, the V gene TRBV5-1; D is perhaps TRBD1 (6 bases). The ends were cut back, 3 bases at V and 4 bases at J, with 11 bases in the middle. Germline loops: CDR1 SGHRS, CDR2 YFSETQ. The CDR3 extends over 14 amino acids. The CDR3 sequence: CASSSTGSGNTIYF. The CDR3 DNA is TGCGCCAGCAGCTCGACAGGATCAGGAAACACCATATATTTT.

This clone was detected only once. The rearrangement uses TRBV5-1 and TRBJ2-1; 12 bases are shared with TRBD2. With V trimmed by 4 bases and J by 0 bases, 8 bases remained unmatched. CDR3 length: 18 residues. Germline V lookup: CDR1 SGHRS, CDR2 YFSETQ. CDR3 DNA sequence: TGCGCCAGCAGCCCAAGGACTAGCGGGATCTCCTCCTACAATGAGCAGTTCTTC. It specifies CASSPRTSGISSYNEQFF.

This chain uses TRBV30 with TRBJ1-5; possibly TRBD1 for D (6 bases). CDR1 GTSNPN and CDR2 SVGIG come from the germline V gene (reference sequence). The CDR3 covers 13 residues. The CDR3 nucleotides are TGTGCTGAGGGGGTCGGGGGCAATCAGCCCCAGCATTTT. Its protein product is CAEGVGGNQPQHF.

V is TRBV5-4 and J is TRBJ1-1; D gene ambiguous. This CDR3 is built from 13 residues. Germline CDR1 and CDR2: SGHNT and YYREEE (reference sequence). V was clipped by 3 bases and J by 11 bases, with 17 bases between them. The CDR3 loop is CASSSPGAVWAFF. DNA for the CDR3: TGTGCCAGCAGCTCCCCCGGTGCGGTATGGGCTTTCTTT.

This clone was counted once. The V call is TRBV4-2, the J call TRBJ1-4; D uncertain. The germline V gene encodes CDR1 LGHNA and CDR2 YNFKEQ. Deletions cut 4 bases from V and 3 bases from J, with 12 bases between. CDR3 size: 15 residues. The CDR3 sequence: CASSRRRVPNEKLFF. DNA for the CDR3: TGTGCCAGCAGCCGAAGGCGAGTACCTAATGAAAAACTGTTTTTT.

This clone was counted once. The chain links TRBV5-4 to TRBJ2-7, with D hard to call. Looked up from germline, CDR1 is SGHNT and CDR2 is YYREEE (reference sequence). Deletions cut 2 bases from V and 0 bases from J, with 6 bases between. The CDR3 loop spans 13 amino acids. The CDR3 nucleotides read TGTGCCAGCAGCTTTGGCATCTCCTACGAGCAGTACTTC. This translates into CASSFGISYEQYF.